The present T cell receptor beta chain was sequenced within a study of blood T cell repertoires in COVID-19. Study background: Spain, Italy and the United States supplied samples that represented acute and convalescent COVID-19. The cDNA or gDNA used as material had been derived from T cells, B-cell-depleted T cells, or PBMCs.

The germline gives CDR1 SGHNT, CDR2 YYREEE (reference sequence). The CDR3 length is 15 residues. The J segment lost 4 bases and the V segment lost 4 bases, leaving 10 bases of the junction unmatched. Original data processing: Using reference gene primer amplification, nucleated cell counts were estimated. The data were produced by immunoSEQ multiplex PCR, yet TCRdb's version contains in-frame clones alone and is incomplete. V, J and clone size reflect that table, while D and trimming were determined from the DNA. This table holds about 52,000 clones, 85% to 90% found once. This clonotype was sampled from a human donor in a cohort sampled during active COVID-19. The V call is TRBV5-4, the J call TRBJ2-5, with 7 bases matching TRBD1. The specimen was peripheral blood. Here the CDR3 DNA reads TGTGCCAGCAGCACCGGGACAGTTTCAAGAGAGACCCAGTACTTC. As protein: CASSTGTVSRETQYF. The full variable domain, in which reference TRBV5-4 and TRBJ2-5 provide the parts outside the CDR3, is ETGVTQSPTHLIKTRGQQVTLRCSSQSGHNTVSWYQQALGQGPQFIFQYYREEENGRGNFPPRFSGLQFPNYSSELNVNALELDDSALYLCASSTGTVSRETQYFGPGTRLLVL.